These 18 T cell receptor beta chains came from one sample sequenced in a study of blood T cell repertoires in COVID-19. TCRdb's copy holds only in-frame clones and misses some; the assay was immunoSEQ multiplex PCR. This repertoire shows about 250,000 clones, roughly 80% found once; its top ten account for approximately 15%. The sample consisted of peripheral blood. The receptors here all came from a person aged 65 to 85 with COVID-19, enrolled during active disease.

This chain links TRBV20-1 with TRBJ2-5, with TRBD2 matching 7 bases. V lost 3 bases to trimming and J lost 1 base; unmatched junction nucleotides: 2. CDR1 is DFQATT and CDR2 is SNEGSKA in the germline V gene (reference sequence). The CDR3 is 13 amino acids. The CDR3: CSASWGGQETQYF. As DNA, the CDR3 is TGCAGTGCTAGTTGGGGGGGCCAAGAGACCCAGTACTTC.

The rearrangement joins TRBV6-2 or TRBV6-3 to TRBJ2-7; 7 bases line up with TRBD1. Germline V gives CDR1 MNHEY, CDR2 SVGEGT. The CDR3 totals 16 residues. J was trimmed by 2 bases and V by 2 bases; bases with no gene match: 9. In nucleotides, the CDR3 is TGTGCCAGCAGTTACGGTTCTGGACAGGCAGCCTACGAGCAGTACTTC. Its protein is CASSYGSGQAAYEQYF.

In this sample, this clone turned up a few times. The chain employs TRBV28 and TRBJ1-4, with a possible D match to TRBD1 (6 bases). Germline values: CDR1 MDHEN, CDR2 SYDVKM. The CDR3 sequence is 14 residues long. Between the trimmed V and J ends, which lost 5 bases and 7 bases, there was a span of 14 bases. CDR3 bases: TGTGCCAGCAGTCCGGTGGACAGTATTGAAAAACTGTTTTTT. The encoded protein is CASSPVDSIEKLFF.

The chain couples TRBV28 to TRBJ2-7, with TRBD2 identical over 14 bases. Germline CDR1 is MDHEN and CDR2 is SYDVKM. The CDR3 consists of 16 residues. J was trimmed by 4 bases and V by 8 bases; bases with no gene match: 10. CDR3 loop: CASLPGLAGVKYEQYF. The CDR3 DNA reads as TGTGCCAGCCTTCCGGGACTAGCGGGAGTTAAGTACGAGCAGTACTTC. The variable domain in full, completed from reference TRBV28 and TRBJ2-7, reads DVKVTQSSRYLVKRTGEKVFLECVQDMDHENMFWYRQDPGLGLRLIYFSYDVKMKEKGDIPEGYSVSREKKERFSLILESASTNQTSMYLCASLPGLAGVKYEQYFGPGTRLTVT.

This sequence joins TRBV5-8 and TRBJ1-2, with D possibly matching TRBD1 (5 bases). Per the germline V gene, CDR1 is SGHTS and CDR2 is YDEGEE. V dropped 5 bases and J dropped 1 base, with 9 bases sitting between them. The CDR3 has 13 amino acids. The CDR3 DNA reads TGTGCCAGCAGGCGGACACTTAACTATGGCTACACCTTC. It yields the protein CASRRTLNYGYTF.

The V and J genes are TRBV29-1 and TRBJ2-7; 8 bases are shared with TRBD2. The junction had 7 bases not matched to a gene; V was cut back by 5 bases and J by 1 base. CDR3 size: 14 residues. From germline, CDR1 is SQVTM and CDR2 ANQGSEA. The CDR3 DNA sequence: TGCAGCGTTTCCCGCATAGCGGGGTCCTACGAGCAGTACTTC. Translating it yields CSVSRIAGSYEQYF.

V is TRBV3-1 (or the pseudogene TRBV3-2) and J is TRBJ1-5; D is undetermined. Germline V lookup: CDR1 LGHDT, CDR2 YNNKEL (reference sequence). The germline V and J ends were trimmed by 8 bases and 6 bases, with 17 bases remaining between them. This CDR3 is 14 amino acids long. CDR3 residues: CASLPGNQAQPQHF. DNA of the CDR3: TGTGCCAGCCTACCGGGAAACCAAGCTCAGCCCCAGCATTTT.

V and J are TRBV5-6 and TRBJ2-1; 8 bases agree with TRBD2. The ends lost 1 base at V and 15 bases at J; junction bases unmatched: 9. The CDR3 is 13 residues long. Germline lookup yields CDR1 SGHDT and CDR2 YYEEEE. The CDR3 DNA follows: TGTGCCAGCAGCTTGACCGGGACTAGGGGCCCGTTCTTC. Translation: CASSLTGTRGPFF.

The gene calls are TRBV6-1 and TRBJ2-2; the D is unclear. V was trimmed by 1 base and J by 5 bases, leaving 5 bases between them. In germline, CDR1 is MNHNS, CDR2 SASEGT. This CDR3 spans 13 amino acids. The CDR3, as DNA: TGTGCCAGCAGTGAAGTCAGAACCGGGGAGCTGTTTTTT. Translated, it gives CASSEVRTGELFF.

The chain links TRBV15 to TRBJ1-6; perhaps TRBD1 as D (5 bases). Germline assignment: CDR1 LNHNV and CDR2 YYDKDF (reference sequence). The CDR3 extends over 15 amino acids. The V gene lost 1 base and the J gene lost 6 bases, with 10 bases spanning the gap. CDR3 coding DNA: TGTGCCACCAGCAGAGTTGGCAGGGTTAATTCACCCCTCCACTTT. Its protein is CATSRVGRVNSPLHF.

Here the CDR3 DNA reads TGTGCCAGCTCAACTTACAGGGACCTAGCCAAAAACATTCAGTACTTC. It specifies CASSTYRDLAKNIQYF. The chain couples TRBV18 to TRBJ2-4; D might be TRBD1 (6 bases). The V gene lost 5 bases and the J gene lost 0 bases, with 14 bases spanning the gap. The CDR3 is made up of 16 amino acids. Germline assignment: CDR1 KGHSH and CDR2 LQKENI.

J is TRBJ2-3 and V is TRBV3-1 (or the pseudogene TRBV3-2); 10 bases are a match to TRBD1. J gave up 4 bases and V 0 bases, and 7 bases lay outside the gene matches. Per the germline V gene, CDR1 is LGHDT and CDR2 is YNNKEL (reference sequence). The CDR3 loop spans 17 amino acids. Written as DNA, the CDR3 is TGTGCCAGCAGCCAAGAAGGACAGGGGGATTGGGCAGATACGCAGTATTTT. Its protein is CASSQEGQGDWADTQYF.

This clone showed up just once. This chain uses TRBV3-1 (or the pseudogene TRBV3-2) with TRBJ2-1; 9 bases match TRBD2. From germline, CDR1 is LGHDT and CDR2 YNNKEL (reference sequence). Trimming at V came to 3 bases and at J to 5 bases, leaving 11 bases not matched to a gene. The CDR3 totals 17 residues. The CDR3, as DNA: TGTGCCAGCAGCCACTTATCGAGCGGGGGGTTCGACAATGAGCAGTTCTTC. This codes for CASSHLSSGGFDNEQFF.

The chain couples TRBV2 to TRBJ2-1; D possibly corresponds to TRBD2 (5 bases). Germline loops: CDR1 SNHLY, CDR2 FYNNEI. This CDR3 has 15 amino acids. V dropped 8 bases and J dropped 5 bases, with 19 bases sitting between them. The CDR3 loop reads CASSIGSERHNEQFF. DNA of the CDR3: TGTGCCAGCTCCATTGGGAGCGAGCGGCACAATGAGCAGTTCTTC.

This clone appeared once. The chain recombines TRBV19 with TRBJ2-1; TRBD2 aligns across 7 bases. There are 11 residues in the CDR3. From germline, CDR1 is LNHDA and CDR2 SQIVND (reference sequence). V shed 5 bases, J shed 9 bases, and the junction held 1 base outside the gene matches. CDR3 nucleotides: TGTGCCAGTAGTGCGGGAGTTGAGCAGTTCTTC. Protein: CASSAGVEQFF.

The sample holds a few counts of this clone. The rearrangement links TRBV30 to TRBJ1-5; a possible D gene is TRBD1 (6 bases). In germline, CDR1 is GTSNPN, CDR2 SVGIG (reference sequence). V dropped 3 bases and J dropped 5 bases, with 14 bases sitting between them. The CDR3 consists of 14 residues. CDR3 residues: CAWSPVAGDQPQHF. In DNA form, the CDR3 reads TGTGCCTGGAGCCCCGTGGCAGGGGATCAGCCCCAGCATTTT.

J is TRBJ1-5 and V is TRBV5-4; TRBD1 matches 11 bases. Germline V gene data show CDR1 as SGHNT and CDR2 as YYREEE (reference sequence). This CDR3 region has 17 residues. V lost 4 bases, J lost 6 bases, and 12 bases stayed unmatched. CDR3 protein: CASSVSWGQGVSQPQHF. The CDR3 coding sequence is TGTGCCAGCAGCGTCTCCTGGGGACAGGGGGTATCTCAGCCCCAGCATTTT.

The V gene is TRBV27, the J gene TRBJ1-6; 8 bases fit TRBD1. The length of the CDR3 is 19 residues. CDR1 is MNHEY, CDR2 SMNVEV, per germline (reference sequence). The V segment lost 6 bases and the J segment 8 bases; nucleotides outside the gene matches: 21. The CDR3 loop is CASRPSSDRGGYIDSPLHF. CDR3 bases: TGTGCCAGCAGACCCTCATCAGACAGGGGAGGGTATATCGATTCACCCCTCCACTTT.